Sequencing of this TCR beta chain was carried out in a study of cytomegalovirus exposure and HLA in healthy donors. PCR used 60 Vbeta primers and 13 Jbeta primers. Measured with immunoSEQ multiplex PCR; TCRdb has only the in-frame clones, and not every one. The repertoire consists of under 150,000 clones, with approximately 80% occurring once and the leading ten covering around 2.5%. The length of the CDR3 is 15 residues. The germline V and J ends were trimmed by 5 bases and 8 bases, with 19 bases remaining between them. Per the germline V gene, CDR1 is SNHLY and CDR2 is FYNNEI. The chain joins TRBV2 to TRBJ1-5; D is unclear. Sequenced: PBMCs. The TCR comes from a middle-aged man in good health and CMV-seronegative. The CDR3: CASSLLLPRGKPQHF. The CDR3, as DNA: TGTGCCAGCAGTCTACTTCTCCCCCGAGGGAAGCCCCAGCATTTT.